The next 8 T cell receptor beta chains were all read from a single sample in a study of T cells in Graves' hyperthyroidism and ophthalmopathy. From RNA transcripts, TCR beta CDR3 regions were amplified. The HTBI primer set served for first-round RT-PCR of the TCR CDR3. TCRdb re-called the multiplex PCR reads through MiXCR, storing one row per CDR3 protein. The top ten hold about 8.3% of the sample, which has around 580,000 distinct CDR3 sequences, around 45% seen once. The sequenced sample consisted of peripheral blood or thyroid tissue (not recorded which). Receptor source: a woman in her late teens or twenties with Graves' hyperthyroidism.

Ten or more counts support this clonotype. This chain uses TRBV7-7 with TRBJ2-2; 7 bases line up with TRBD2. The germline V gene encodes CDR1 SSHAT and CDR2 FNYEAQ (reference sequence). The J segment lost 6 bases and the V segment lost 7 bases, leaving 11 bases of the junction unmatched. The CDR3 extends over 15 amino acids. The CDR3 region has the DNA TGTGCCAGCACCAAGTGGGAGGGGAGATCCGGGGAGCTGTTTTTT. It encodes CASTKWEGRSGELFF.

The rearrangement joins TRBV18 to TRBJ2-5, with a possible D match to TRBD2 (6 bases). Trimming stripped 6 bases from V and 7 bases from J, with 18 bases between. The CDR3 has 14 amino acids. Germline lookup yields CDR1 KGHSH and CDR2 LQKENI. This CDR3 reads CASSSSDSPRTQYF. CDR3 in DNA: TGTGCCAGCTCTTCTAGCGATAGCCCGCGGACCCAGTACTTC.

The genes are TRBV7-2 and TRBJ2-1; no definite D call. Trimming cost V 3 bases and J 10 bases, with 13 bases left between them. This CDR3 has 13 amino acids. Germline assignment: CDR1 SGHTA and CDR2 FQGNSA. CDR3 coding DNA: TGTGCCAGCAGCTTGAAGGACCCGTGGGAGCAGTTCTTC. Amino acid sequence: CASSLKDPWEQFF. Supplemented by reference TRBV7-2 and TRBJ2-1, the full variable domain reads GAGVSQSPSNKVTEKGKDVELRCDPISGHTALYWYRQSLGQGLEFLIYFQGNSAPDKSGLPSDRFSAERTGGSVSTLTIQRTQQEDSAVYLCASSLKDPWEQFFGPGTRLTVL.

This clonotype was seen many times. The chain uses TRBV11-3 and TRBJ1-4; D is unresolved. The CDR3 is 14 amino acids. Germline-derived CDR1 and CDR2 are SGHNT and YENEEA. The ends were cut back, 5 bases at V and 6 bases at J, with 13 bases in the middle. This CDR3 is CASSRDGRDEKLFF. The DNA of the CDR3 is TGTGCCAGCAGCCGAGACGGGCGGGATGAAAAACTGTTTTTT.

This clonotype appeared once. The CDR3 sequence is CASGLKGFYGYTF. CDR3 DNA: TGTGCTAGTGGTTTAAAGGGTTTCTATGGCTACACCTTC. The chain combines TRBV12-5 with TRBJ1-2; D call uncertain. Germline lookup yields CDR1 LGHNT and CDR2 FRNRAP. There are 13 residues in the CDR3. The V end was cut by 3 bases, the J end by 4 bases, with 9 bases between. Filled out from reference TRBV12-5 and TRBJ1-2, the complete variable domain reads DARVTQTPRHKVTEMGQEVTMRCQPILGHNTVFWYRQTMMQGLELLAYFRNRAPLDDSGMPKDRFSAEMPDATLATLKIQPSEPRDSAVYFCASGLKGFYGYTFGSGTRLTVV.

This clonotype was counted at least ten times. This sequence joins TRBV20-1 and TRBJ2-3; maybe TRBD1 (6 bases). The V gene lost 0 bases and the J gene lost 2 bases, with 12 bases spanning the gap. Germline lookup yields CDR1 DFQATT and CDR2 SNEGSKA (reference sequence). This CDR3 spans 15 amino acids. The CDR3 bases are TGCAGTGCTAGAGAGATCGAGGGGGACACAGATACGCAGTATTTT. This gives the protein CSAREIEGDTDTQYF.

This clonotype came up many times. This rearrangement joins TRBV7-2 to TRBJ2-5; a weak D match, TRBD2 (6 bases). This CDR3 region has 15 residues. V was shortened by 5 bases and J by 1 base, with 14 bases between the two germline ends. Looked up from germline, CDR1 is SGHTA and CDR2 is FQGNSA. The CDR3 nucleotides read TGTGCCAGCAGCCCTAGCTGGGGACTCCAAGAGACCCAGTACTTC. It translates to CASSPSWGLQETQYF.

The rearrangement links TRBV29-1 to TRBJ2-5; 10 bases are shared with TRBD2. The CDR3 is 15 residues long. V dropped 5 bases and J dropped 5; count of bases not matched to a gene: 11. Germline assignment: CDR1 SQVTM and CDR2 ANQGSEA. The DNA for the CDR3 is TGCAGCGTTTCGACAGGGGCTAGCGGGAGTGAGACCCAGTACTTC. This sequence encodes CSVSTGASGSETQYF. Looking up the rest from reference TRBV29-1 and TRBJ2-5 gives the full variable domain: SAVISQKPSRDICQRGTSLTIQCQVDSQVTMMFWYRQQPGQSLTLIATANQGSEATYESGFVIDKFPISRPNLTFSTLTVSNMSPEDSSIYLCSVSTGASGSETQYFGPGTRLLVL.